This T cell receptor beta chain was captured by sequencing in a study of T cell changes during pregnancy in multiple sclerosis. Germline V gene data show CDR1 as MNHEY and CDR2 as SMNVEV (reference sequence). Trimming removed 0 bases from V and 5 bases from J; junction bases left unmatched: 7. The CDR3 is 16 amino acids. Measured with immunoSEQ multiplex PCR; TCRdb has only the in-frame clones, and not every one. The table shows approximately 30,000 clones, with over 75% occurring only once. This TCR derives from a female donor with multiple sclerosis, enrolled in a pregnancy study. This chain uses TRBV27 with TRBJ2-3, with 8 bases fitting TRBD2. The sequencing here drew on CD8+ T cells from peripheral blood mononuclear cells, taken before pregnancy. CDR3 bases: TGTGCCAGCAGTTTATCTTCGGGGGGGGCTATAGATACGCAGTATTTT. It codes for CASSLSSGGAIDTQYF.